The 23 T cell receptor beta chains in this list originate from one sample, sequenced in a study of cytomegalovirus exposure and HLA in healthy donors. PCR used 60 Vbeta primers and 13 Jbeta primers. The assay was immunoSEQ multiplex PCR, and TCRdb's table has in-frame clones only and misses some. The table lists about 76,000 clones, 78% of them singletons. Source material: PBMCs. Receptors originate from a woman aged 40 to 50 in good health and CMV-seropositive.

V usage is TRBV7-2 and J usage is TRBJ2-5; TRBD2 aligns across 12 bases. The CDR3 is 15 residues long. CDR1 is SGHTA, CDR2 FQGNSA, per germline. V shed 6 bases, J shed 2 bases, and the junction held 4 bases outside the gene matches. In DNA, the CDR3 is TGTGCCAGCAGTACTAGCGGGGGGAAACAAGAGACCCAGTACTTC. It specifies CASSTSGGKQETQYF. The full variable domain, its missing parts supplied by reference TRBV7-2 and TRBJ2-5, is GAGVSQSPSNKVTEKGKDVELRCDPISGHTALYWYRQSLGQGLEFLIYFQGNSAPDKSGLPSDRFSAERTGGSVSTLTIQRTQQEDSAVYLCASSTSGGKQETQYFGPGTRLLVL.

The rearrangement uses TRBV6-5 and TRBJ2-1; 11 bases align to TRBD2. Looked up from germline, CDR1 is MNHEY and CDR2 is SVGAGI. V was clipped by 6 bases and J by 10 bases; unmatched bases: 5. This CDR3 has 13 residues. The CDR3 region has the DNA TGTGCCAGCAGACGACGACTAGCGGGGGAGCAGTTCTTC. It encodes CASRRRLAGEQFF.

The chain employs TRBV7-9 and TRBJ1-4, with unresolved D. This CDR3 comprises 13 residues. The germline V gene has CDR1 SEHNR and CDR2 FQNEAQ (reference sequence). Trimming shortened V by 6 bases and J by 4 bases, and 9 bases separated the two germline ends. The CDR3 DNA reads TGTGCCAGCAGACAGATGAGTAATGAAAAACTGTTTTTT. As protein: CASRQMSNEKLFF.

The chain recombines TRBV28 with TRBJ2-7, with D possibly TRBD2 on 6 matching bases. Germline CDR1 is MDHEN and CDR2 is SYDVKM. The CDR3 consists of 15 residues. Trimming stripped 10 bases from V and 4 bases from J, with 23 bases between. The CDR3 is CATQVGGHATYEQYF. Written as DNA, the CDR3 is TGTGCCACCCAGGTGGGGGGTCATGCAACATACGAGCAGTACTTC. The complete variable domain, with remaining parts taken from reference TRBV28 and TRBJ2-7, reads DVKVTQSSRYLVKRTGEKVFLECVQDMDHENMFWYRQDPGLGLRLIYFSYDVKMKEKGDIPEGYSVSREKKERFSLILESASTNQTSMYLCATQVGGHATYEQYFGPGTRLTVT.

The rearrangement joins TRBV4-1 to TRBJ1-2; 8 bases are a match to TRBD1. The junction had 6 bases not matched to a gene; V was cut back by 4 bases and J by 2 bases. Per the germline V gene, CDR1 is MGHRA and CDR2 is YSYEKL. The CDR3 length is 15 residues. CDR3 region: CASSRQQGGNYGYTF. CDR3 DNA: TGCGCCAGCAGCCGGCAACAGGGGGGAAACTATGGCTACACCTTC.

The chain uses TRBV5-4 and TRBJ2-2; TRBD2 matches at 7 bases. V trimming: 4 bases; J trimming: 1 base; junction bases outside the gene matches: 1. The CDR3 runs 14 residues. Germline values: CDR1 SGHNT, CDR2 YYREEE (reference sequence). This chain's CDR3 is CASSPGGNTGELFF. The DNA of the CDR3 is TGTGCCAGCAGCCCGGGGGGGAACACCGGGGAGCTGTTTTTT.

The chain combines TRBV5-1 with TRBJ2-5; 7 bases are a match to TRBD2. This CDR3 region has 14 residues. Germline values: CDR1 SGHRS, CDR2 YFSETQ. Trimming cost V 1 base and J 7 bases; bases outside gene matches: 7. CDR3 in amino acids: CASSLRAGEGTQYF. In nucleotides, the CDR3 is TGCGCCAGCAGCTTGCGGGCGGGGGAAGGGACCCAGTACTTC. The complete variable domain, with remaining parts taken from reference TRBV5-1 and TRBJ2-5, reads KAGVTQTPRYLIKTRGQQVTLSCSPISGHRSVSWYQQTPGQGLQFLFEYFSETQRNKGNFPGRFSGRQFSNSRSEMNVSTLELGDSALYLCASSLRAGEGTQYFGPGTRLLVL.

The CDR3 DNA reads TGTGCCAGTAGTATAGATCTTCGGCGGATGAATGAGCAGTTCTTC. This encodes CASSIDLRRMNEQFF. The V and J genes are TRBV19 and TRBJ2-1; D gene uncertain. This CDR3 has 15 amino acids. Trimming removed 0 bases at V and 7 bases at J, with 13 bases between. CDR1 and CDR2 from the germline V gene are LNHDA and SQIVND (reference sequence).

The chain uses TRBV10-2 and TRBJ2-7, with 7 bases matching TRBD2. Unmatched junction bases numbered 5, after V lost 8 bases and J lost 1 base. CDR3 length: 13 amino acids. In germline, CDR1 is WSHSY, CDR2 SAAADI. The CDR3 DNA follows: TGCGCCAGCGGCGGGGGTGGGTCCTACGAGCAGTACTTC. This sequence encodes CASGGGGSYEQYF.

The chain uses TRBV11-2 and TRBJ1-2; TRBD1 matches 9 bases. Unmatched junction bases numbered 8, after V lost 1 base and J lost 5 bases. The CDR3 spans 16 residues. Per germline, CDR1 SGHAT and CDR2 FQNNGV. The CDR3 DNA sequence: TGTGCCAGCAGCTTAGCGGGACAGGGTCCTGAATATGGCTACACCTTC. Its translation is CASSLAGQGPEYGYTF.

V and J are TRBV6-1 and TRBJ1-1, with a tentative D call TRBD1 (5 bases). V gave up 5 bases and J gave up 6 bases, with 13 bases separating them. CDR1 and CDR2 (germline): MNHNS, SASEGT. The CDR3 extends over 13 amino acids. The CDR3 loop is CASSHDSVAEAFF. CDR3 in DNA: TGTGCCAGCAGTCACGACAGCGTTGCTGAAGCTTTCTTT.

The CDR3 is CASSLAAGVTYEQYF. The CDR3 DNA reads as TGTGCCAGCAGCTTAGCGGCAGGGGTCACCTACGAGCAGTACTTC. The chain has TRBV7-8 and TRBJ2-7; tentative D call: TRBD1 (6 bases). Germline loops: CDR1 SGHVS, CDR2 FQNEAQ. This CDR3 contains 15 residues. V dropped 0 bases and J dropped 2 bases, with 11 bases sitting between them. Full variable domain (missing parts from reference TRBV7-8 and TRBJ2-7): GAGVSQSPRYKVAKRGQDVALRCDPISGHVSLFWYQQALGQGPEFLTYFQNEAQLDKSGLPSDRFFAERPEGSVSTLKIQRTQQEDSAVYLCASSLAAGVTYEQYFGPGTRLTVT.

The chain links TRBV4-1 to TRBJ1-1; no reliable D call. V was pared by 7 bases and J by 12 bases, with 15 bases between. CDR1 and CDR2 from the germline V gene are MGHRA and YSYEKL. The CDR3 has 11 residues. CDR3 amino acids: CASTEAGETFF. CDR3 in DNA: TGCGCCAGCACCGAAGCCGGGGAGACTTTCTTT.

The chain joins TRBV13 to TRBJ1-3; no clear D gene. Trimming shortened V by 3 bases and J by 0 bases, and 6 bases separated the two germline ends. The length of the CDR3 is 14 residues. CDR1 and CDR2 (germline): PRHDT, FYEKMQ (reference sequence). CDR3 DNA: TGTGCCAGCAGCTTCGTTAGCTCTGGAAACACCATATATTTT. Encoded protein: CASSFVSSGNTIYF.

The chain employs TRBV6-1 and TRBJ2-5, with TRBD1 identical over 11 bases. CDR3 length: 15 amino acids. Germline assignment: CDR1 MNHNS and CDR2 SASEGT. Trimming cost V 8 bases and J 5 bases; bases outside gene matches: 10. The CDR3: CASARSGTGGETQYF. DNA for the CDR3: TGTGCCAGCGCTCGGTCGGGGACAGGGGGGGAGACCCAGTACTTC.

The chain employs TRBV5-1 and TRBJ1-5, with 9 bases fitting TRBD1. The CDR3 covers 16 residues. Trimming took 0 bases from V and 7 from J; bases not matched to a gene: 8. Per germline, CDR1 SGHRS and CDR2 YFSETQ. The CDR3 is CASSLGDRGSGQPQHF. DNA of the CDR3: TGCGCCAGCAGCTTGGGAGACAGGGGGTCTGGACAGCCCCAGCATTTT.

This chain joins TRBV6-8 and TRBJ2-7; D is ambiguous. Germline assignment: CDR1 MNHGY and CDR2 SAAAGT. V lost 4 bases and J lost 0, with 16 bases in between. CDR3 length: 16 residues. Here the CDR3 reads CASSLNGHPISYEQYF. The CDR3 DNA reads as TGTGCCAGCAGTTTGAACGGTCACCCAATCTCCTACGAGCAGTACTTC.

V is TRBV18 and J is TRBJ1-5; 7 bases are shared with TRBD1. Trimming took 6 bases from V and 4 from J; bases not matched to a gene: 6. This CDR3 has 14 residues. Germline CDR1 reads KGHSH; CDR2 reads LQKENI. The CDR3 bases are TGTGCCAGCTCCCCTACAGGGGAAAATCAGCCCCAGCATTTT. As protein: CASSPTGENQPQHF.

The CDR3 is CASSFGLAGSDTQYF. The CDR3 nucleotides are TGTGCCAGCAGCTTTGGACTAGCGGGGTCGGATACGCAGTATTTT. The chain uses TRBV7-2 and TRBJ2-3; TRBD2 matches at 12 bases. CDR3 length equals 15 residues. The trim removed 3 bases at V and 6 bases at J, leaving 4 bases unmatched. Germline-derived CDR1 and CDR2 are SGHTA and FQGNSA.

The V and J genes are TRBV5-6 and TRBJ1-3; TRBD1 agrees at 7 bases. The ends lost 2 bases at V and 2 bases at J; junction bases unmatched: 1. Germline CDR1 reads SGHDT; CDR2 reads YYEEEE. CDR3 length equals 14 residues. CDR3 in DNA: TGTGCCAGCAGCTTTCAGGGGGCTGGAAACACCATATATTTT. It translates to CASSFQGAGNTIYF.

The chain has TRBV9 and TRBJ1-5; unclear D gene. Per the germline V gene, CDR1 is SGDLS and CDR2 is YYNGEE. Trimming stripped 4 bases from V and 0 bases from J, with 5 bases between. This CDR3 contains 13 residues. CDR3 sequence: CASSPFSNQPQHF. The CDR3, as DNA: TGTGCCAGCAGCCCGTTTAGCAATCAGCCCCAGCATTTT.

This clone was seen more than once but under ten times. The V gene is TRBV19, the J gene TRBJ1-1; 9 bases map to TRBD1. The J segment lost 3 bases and the V segment lost 5 bases, leaving 4 bases of the junction unmatched. Germline values: CDR1 LNHDA, CDR2 SQIVND (reference sequence). The CDR3 is 14 amino acids. CDR3 sequence: CASSSTGGHTEAFF. The CDR3 DNA reads TGTGCCAGTAGTTCCACAGGGGGCCACACTGAAGCTTTCTTT.

The CDR3: CASSDLQGDTEAFF. The CDR3, as DNA: TGTGCCAGCAGTGACCTACAGGGGGATACTGAAGCTTTCTTT. The rearrangement links TRBV25-1 to TRBJ1-1; TRBD1 matches at 8 bases. Per germline, CDR1 MGHDK and CDR2 SYGVNS. This CDR3 is 14 amino acids long. The trim removed 3 bases at V and 5 bases at J, leaving 5 bases unmatched.